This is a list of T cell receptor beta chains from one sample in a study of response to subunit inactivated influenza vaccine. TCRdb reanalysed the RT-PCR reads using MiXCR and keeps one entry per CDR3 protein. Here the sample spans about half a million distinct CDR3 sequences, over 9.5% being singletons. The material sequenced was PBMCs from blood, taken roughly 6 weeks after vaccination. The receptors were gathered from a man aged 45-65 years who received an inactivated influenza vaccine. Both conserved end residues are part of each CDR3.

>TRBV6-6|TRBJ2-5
CASQRGGEETQYF
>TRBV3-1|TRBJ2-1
CASSQIYNEQFF
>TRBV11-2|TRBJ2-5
CASSSTPPGAKETQYF
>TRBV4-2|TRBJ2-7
CASSQDRGTASHEQYF
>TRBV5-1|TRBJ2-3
CASSLLTSWYTDTQYF
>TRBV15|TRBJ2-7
CATSRDPGGSYEQYF
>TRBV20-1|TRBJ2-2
CSAPGRLNTGELFF
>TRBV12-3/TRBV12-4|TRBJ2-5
CASSLRGGGQTQYF
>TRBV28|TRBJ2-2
CASSPTSGRAFTGELFF
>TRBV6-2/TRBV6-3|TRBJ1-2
CASSYLRGPNGYTF
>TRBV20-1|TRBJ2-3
CSAKPGLARDTQYF
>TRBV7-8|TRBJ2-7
CASSPSGTGGPYEQYF
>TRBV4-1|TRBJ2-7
CASSQERDSYEQYF
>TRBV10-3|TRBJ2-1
CAISDVGLAYNEQFF
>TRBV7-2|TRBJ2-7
CASSVTSGISYEQYF